This TCR beta chain was sequenced for a study of OX40 agonist ivuxolimab in advanced cancers. Turning to the study itself: Of the patients, three showed partial responses, one with hepatocellular carcinoma and two with cutaneous melanoma.

Using immunoSEQ multiplex PCR, the repertoire was profiled, and TCRdb retains in-frame clones only, with some absent. Of roughly 26,000 clones listed, roughly 90% were seen once; the top ten hold about 20%. Germline V CDR1 and CDR2: SGDLS, YYNGEE. V lost 3 bases, J lost 4 bases, and 7 bases lay in between. This CDR3 is 12 amino acids long. Anyone with autoimmune disease history or systemic immunosuppression was excluded. The chain combines TRBV9 with TRBJ1-1; D not resolved. This specimen was CD4+ or CD8+ T cells sorted from blood, taken in a trial of the OX40 agonist ivuxolimab. The receptor comes from an adult with an advanced solid tumor such as melanoma, head and neck, liver or kidney cancer. CDR3 sequence reads: CASSGWGTEAFF. CDR3 DNA sequence: TGTGCCAGCAGCGGCTGGGGCACTGAAGCTTTCTTT.